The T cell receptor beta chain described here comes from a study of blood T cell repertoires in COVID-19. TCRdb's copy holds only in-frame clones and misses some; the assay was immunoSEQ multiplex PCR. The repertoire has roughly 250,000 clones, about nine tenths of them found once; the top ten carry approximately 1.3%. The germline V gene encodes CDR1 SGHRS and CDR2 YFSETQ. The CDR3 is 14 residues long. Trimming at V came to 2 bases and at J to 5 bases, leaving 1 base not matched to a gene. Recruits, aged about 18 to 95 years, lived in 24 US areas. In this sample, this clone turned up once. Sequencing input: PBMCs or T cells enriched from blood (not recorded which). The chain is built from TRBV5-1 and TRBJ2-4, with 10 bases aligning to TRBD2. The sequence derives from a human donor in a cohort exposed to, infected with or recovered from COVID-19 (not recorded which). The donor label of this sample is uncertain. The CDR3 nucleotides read TGCGCCAGCAGCTTCCTAGCGGGGGAAAACATTCAGTACTTC. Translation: CASSFLAGENIQYF.